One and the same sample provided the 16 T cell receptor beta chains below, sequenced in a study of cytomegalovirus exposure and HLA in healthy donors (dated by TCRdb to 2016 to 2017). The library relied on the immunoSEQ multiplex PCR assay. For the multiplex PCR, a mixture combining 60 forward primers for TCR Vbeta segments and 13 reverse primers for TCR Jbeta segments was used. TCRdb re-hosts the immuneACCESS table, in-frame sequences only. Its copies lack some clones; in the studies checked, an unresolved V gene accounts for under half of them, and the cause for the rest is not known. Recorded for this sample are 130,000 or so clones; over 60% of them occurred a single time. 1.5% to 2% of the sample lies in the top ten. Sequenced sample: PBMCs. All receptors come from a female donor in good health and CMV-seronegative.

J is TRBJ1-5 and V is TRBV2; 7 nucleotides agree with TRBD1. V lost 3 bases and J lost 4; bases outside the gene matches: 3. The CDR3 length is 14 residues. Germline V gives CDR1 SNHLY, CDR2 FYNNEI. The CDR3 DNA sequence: TGTGCCAGCAGTGAGGGGACAGAGAATCAGCCCCAGCATTTT. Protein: CASSEGTENQPQHF.

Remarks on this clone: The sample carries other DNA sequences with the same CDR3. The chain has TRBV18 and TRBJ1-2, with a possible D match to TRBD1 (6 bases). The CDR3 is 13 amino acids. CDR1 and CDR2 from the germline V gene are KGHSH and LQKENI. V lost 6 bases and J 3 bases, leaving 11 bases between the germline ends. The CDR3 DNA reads TGTGCCAGCTCCCGGGGACAAGACTATGGCTACACCTTC. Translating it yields CASSRGQDYGYTF.

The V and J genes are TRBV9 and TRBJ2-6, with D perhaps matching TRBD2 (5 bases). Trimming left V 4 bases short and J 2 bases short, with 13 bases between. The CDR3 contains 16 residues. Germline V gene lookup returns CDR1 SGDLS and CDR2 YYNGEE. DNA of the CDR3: TGTGCCAGCAGCTCAGAGGGCCGGGCTGGGGCCAACGTCCTGACTTTC. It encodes CASSSEGRAGANVLTF.

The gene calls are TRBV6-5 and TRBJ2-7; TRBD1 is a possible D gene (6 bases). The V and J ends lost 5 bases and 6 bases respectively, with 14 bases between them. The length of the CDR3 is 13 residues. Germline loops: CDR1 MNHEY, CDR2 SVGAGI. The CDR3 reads CASSQYRDGEQYF. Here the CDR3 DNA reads TGTGCCAGCAGTCAGTACAGGGATGGCGAGCAGTACTTC.

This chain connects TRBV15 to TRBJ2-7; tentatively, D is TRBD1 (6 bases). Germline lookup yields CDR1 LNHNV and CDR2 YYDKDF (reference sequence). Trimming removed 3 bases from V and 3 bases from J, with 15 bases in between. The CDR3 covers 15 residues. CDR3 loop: CATSRDLGHNYEQYF. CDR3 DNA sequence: TGTGCCACCAGCAGGGACCTGGGACACAACTACGAGCAGTACTTC.

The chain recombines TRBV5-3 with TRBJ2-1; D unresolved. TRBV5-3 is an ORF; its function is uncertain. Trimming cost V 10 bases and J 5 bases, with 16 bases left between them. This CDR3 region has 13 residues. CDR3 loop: CAATPVGDNEQFF. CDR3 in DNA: TGTGCCGCGACTCCAGTCGGTGACAATGAGCAGTTCTTC.

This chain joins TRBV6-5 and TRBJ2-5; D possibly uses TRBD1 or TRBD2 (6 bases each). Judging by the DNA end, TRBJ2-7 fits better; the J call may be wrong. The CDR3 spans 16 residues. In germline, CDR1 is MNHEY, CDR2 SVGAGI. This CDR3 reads CASSYSKGGRDYEQYF. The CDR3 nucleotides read TGTGCCAGCAGTTACTCGAAGGGGGGCAGGGACTACGAGCAGTACTTC.

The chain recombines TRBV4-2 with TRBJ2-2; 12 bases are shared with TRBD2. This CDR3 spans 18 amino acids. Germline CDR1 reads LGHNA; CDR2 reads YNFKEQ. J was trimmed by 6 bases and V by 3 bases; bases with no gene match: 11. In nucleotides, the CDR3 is TGTGCCAGCAGCCAGAATCAAAGACTAGCGGGAGTCTCCGGGGAGCTGTTTTTT. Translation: CASSQNQRLAGVSGELFF.

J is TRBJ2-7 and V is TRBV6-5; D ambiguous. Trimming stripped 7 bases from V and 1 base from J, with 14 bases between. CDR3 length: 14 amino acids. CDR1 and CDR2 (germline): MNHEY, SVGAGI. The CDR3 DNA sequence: TGTGCCAGCACTCCTACTCGTCTATCCTACGAGCAGTACTTC. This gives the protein CASTPTRLSYEQYF.

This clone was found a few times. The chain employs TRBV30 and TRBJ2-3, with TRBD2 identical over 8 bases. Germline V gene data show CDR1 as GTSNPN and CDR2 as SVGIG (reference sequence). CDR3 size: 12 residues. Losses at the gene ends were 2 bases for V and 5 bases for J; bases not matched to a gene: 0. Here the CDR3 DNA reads TGTGCCTGGAGTCGGGAGGGAGATACGCAGTATTTT. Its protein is CAWSREGDTQYF.

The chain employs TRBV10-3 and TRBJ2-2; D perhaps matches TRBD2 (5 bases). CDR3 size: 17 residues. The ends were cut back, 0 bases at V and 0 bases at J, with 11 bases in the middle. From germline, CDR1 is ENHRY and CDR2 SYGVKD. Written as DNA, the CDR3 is TGTGCCATCAGTGAGTCGAAAAGCGGCTCGAACACCGGGGAGCTGTTTTTT. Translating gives CAISESKSGSNTGELFF.

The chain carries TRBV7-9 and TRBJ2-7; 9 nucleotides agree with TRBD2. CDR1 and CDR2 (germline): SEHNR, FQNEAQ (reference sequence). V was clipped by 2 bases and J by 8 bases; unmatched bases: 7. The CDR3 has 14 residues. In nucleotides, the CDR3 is TGTGCCAGCAGCTTAATAGCGGGAGAAGAGAAGCAGTACTTC. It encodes CASSLIAGEEKQYF.

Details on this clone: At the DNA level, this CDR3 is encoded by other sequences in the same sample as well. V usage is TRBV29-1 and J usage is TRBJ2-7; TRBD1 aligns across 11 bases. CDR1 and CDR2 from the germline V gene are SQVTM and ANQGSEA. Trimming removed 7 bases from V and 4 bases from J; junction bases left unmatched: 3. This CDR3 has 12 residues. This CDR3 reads CSAGQGAYEQYF. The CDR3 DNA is TGCAGCGCAGGACAGGGGGCTTACGAGCAGTACTTC.

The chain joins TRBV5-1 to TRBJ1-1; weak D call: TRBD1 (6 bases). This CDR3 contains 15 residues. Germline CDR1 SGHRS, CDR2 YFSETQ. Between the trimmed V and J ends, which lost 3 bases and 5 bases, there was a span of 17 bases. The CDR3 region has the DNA TGCGCCAGCAGCTCCCCAAGCAGGGGTGAGACTGAAGCTTTCTTT. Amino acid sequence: CASSSPSRGETEAFF.

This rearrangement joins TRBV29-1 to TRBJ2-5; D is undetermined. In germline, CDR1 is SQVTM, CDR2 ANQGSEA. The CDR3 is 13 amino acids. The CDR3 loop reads CGVATSTQETQYF. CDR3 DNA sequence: TGCGGAGTGGCAACTTCTACCCAAGAGACCCAGTACTTC.

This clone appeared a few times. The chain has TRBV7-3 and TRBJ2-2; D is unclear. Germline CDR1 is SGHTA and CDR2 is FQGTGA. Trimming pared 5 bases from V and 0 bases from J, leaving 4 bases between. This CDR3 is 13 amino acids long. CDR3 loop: CASSPTNTGELFF. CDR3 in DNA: TGTGCCAGCAGCCCAACGAACACCGGGGAGCTGTTTTTT. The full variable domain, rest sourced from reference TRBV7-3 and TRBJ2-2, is GAGVSQTPSNKVTEKGKYVELRCDPISGHTALYWYRQSLGQGPEFLIYFQGTGAADDSGLPNDRFFAVRPEGSVSTLKIQRTERGDSAVYLCASSPTNTGELFFGEGSRLTVL.